These 4 T cell receptor beta chains share one sample of origin, sequenced in a study of shared clonotypes between healthy human individuals. Sequencing used immunoSEQ multiplex PCR; TCRdb keeps in-frame clones, though not all of them. Seen here are 400,000 to 600,000 clones, about 96% observed once, and the top ten hold 0.055% to 0.075%. Material: naive CD4+ T cells sorted from blood. As to subset: CD45RA+ positively selected. Receptor source: a woman aged 25-40 years in good health.

This rearrangement joins TRBV6-6 to TRBJ1-2; possibly TRBD1 for D (5 bases). CDR3 length: 14 amino acids. Per the germline V gene, CDR1 is MNHNY and CDR2 is SVGAGI (reference sequence). Trimming removed 7 bases at V and 2 bases at J, with 14 bases between. CDR3 coding DNA: TGTGCCAGCACCCAAGGGGCGGGGAACTATGGCTACACCTTC. As protein: CASTQGAGNYGYTF.

The chain joins TRBV5-4 to TRBJ1-1; no definite D call. The CDR3 is 15 amino acids. CDR1 and CDR2 from the germline V gene are SGHNT and YYREEE (reference sequence). V lost 2 bases and J lost 0, with 11 bases in between. The CDR3 nucleotides read TGTGCCAGCAGCTTCTATACATTTATGAACACTGAAGCTTTCTTT. This sequence encodes CASSFYTFMNTEAFF.

This chain joins TRBV5-1 and TRBJ2-5; 7 positions match TRBD1. Germline lookup yields CDR1 SGHRS and CDR2 YFSETQ. The CDR3 loop spans 15 amino acids. The ends lost 1 base at V and 5 bases at J; junction bases unmatched: 8. The CDR3, as DNA: TGCGCCAGCAGCTTGACCGACAGGGTGGTGGAGACCCAGTACTTC. Residues: CASSLTDRVVETQYF.

The chain uses TRBV5-1 and TRBJ2-6; no firm D call. The CDR3 is 17 residues long. V was clipped by 0 bases and J by 2 bases, with 12 bases between them. CDR1 is SGHRS and CDR2 is YFSETQ in the germline V gene. The CDR3 bases are TGCGCCAGCAGCTTGGTTTCGCAGGCCGCTGGGGCCAACGTCCTGACTTTC. Translated: CASSLVSQAAGANVLTF.